The TCR beta chain described here comes from a study of T cells of healthy individuals. Each CDR3 protein is one row after TCRdb ran MiXCR on the 5' RACE reads. This table holds roughly 87,000 distinct CDR3 sequences, approximately 16% found once. V lost 0 bases and J lost 4, with 12 bases in between. Germline CDR1 and CDR2: MNHEY and SVGEGT. CDR3 length: 15 residues. The sequence derives from a human donor in good health. The chain uses TRBV6-2 or TRBV6-3 and TRBJ1-2; D is unclear. In DNA form, the CDR3 reads TGTGCCAGCAGTTACTCTGGCAGGCCTGGCTATGGCTACACCTTC. Translated: CASSYSGRPGYGYTF.